One T cell receptor beta chain is described in this entry. Its antigen is not identified. The sample originates from a study of somatic mutations in cytotoxic T cells in rheumatoid arthritis. Whole-study results and caveats: Healthy controls showed no age-related rise in CD8+ clonality, whereas rheumatoid arthritis patients did.

From germline, CDR1 is LGHNA and CDR2 YSLEER. Trimming removed 0 bases at V and 5 bases at J, with 8 bases between. This CDR3 region has 13 residues. Repertoires were generated with immunoSEQ multiplex PCR, while TCRdb's copy carries only in-frame clones and drops some. The sample includes about 11,000 clones, less than 85% of them seen just once. The V gene is TRBV4-3, the J gene TRBJ2-7; D gene unclear. The sample comprised CD8+ T cells sorted from blood. The TCR sequence derives from a woman in her thirties or forties in good health. The DNA of the CDR3 is TGCGCCAGCAGCCAAGAGCATTGGAACGAGCAGTACTTC. Residues: CASSQEHWNEQYF.